These 27 T cell receptor beta chains were sequenced from one sample in a study of blood T cell repertoires in COVID-19. Assay: immunoSEQ multiplex PCR; the TCRdb copy retains only in-frame clones and omits some. The sample holds about 200,000 clones, 86% seen once. Sample: PBMCs or T cells enriched from blood (not recorded which). These receptors were obtained from a man aged 40-55 years with acute COVID-19.

The chain carries TRBV28 and TRBJ2-7; 7 bases agree with TRBD2. The CDR3 contains 15 residues. Losses at the gene ends were 7 bases for V and 7 bases for J; bases not matched to a gene: 16. Germline CDR1 MDHEN, CDR2 SYDVKM. The CDR3 region is CASMGGYLVMREQYF. CDR3 nucleotides: TGTGCCAGCATGGGAGGGTACCTGGTGATGAGGGAGCAGTACTTC.

The V and J genes are TRBV6-5 and TRBJ1-2; no firm D call. Germline V lookup: CDR1 MNHEY, CDR2 SVGAGI. The CDR3 totals 13 residues. The CDR3 here is CSLPYRGAFGYTF. The CDR3 coding sequence is TGTTCACTTCCATACCGGGGAGCGTTCGGCTACACCTTC.

This clone was recorded a few times. This chain joins TRBV6-6 and TRBJ2-7; 7 bases align to TRBD2. Germline V gene lookup returns CDR1 MNHNY and CDR2 SVGAGI (reference sequence). Trimming took 0 bases from V and 4 from J; bases not matched to a gene: 6. The CDR3 is 15 amino acids. The CDR3 region is CASSYSEAGPYEQYF. The CDR3 region has the DNA TGTGCCAGCAGTTACTCTGAAGCGGGGCCTTACGAGCAGTACTTC.

This chain joins TRBV7-9 and TRBJ1-1; perhaps TRBD1 as D (5 bases). CDR1 and CDR2 (germline): SEHNR, FQNEAQ (reference sequence). V was trimmed by 5 bases and J by 1 base, leaving 17 bases between them. This CDR3 has 16 residues. The CDR3 sequence is CASSPYVSRENTEAFF. The DNA of the CDR3 is TGTGCCAGCAGCCCCTACGTGAGCAGGGAGAACACTGAAGCTTTCTTT.

This chain links TRBV5-1 with TRBJ2-1, with D perhaps TRBD2 (5 bases). The germline V and J ends were trimmed by 4 bases and 0 bases, with 11 bases remaining between them. This CDR3 is built from 15 residues. In germline, CDR1 is SGHRS, CDR2 YFSETQ. The CDR3 nucleotides are TGCGCCAGCAGCCTGGAGCGGAGCTCCTACAATGAGCAGTTCTTC. Its protein is CASSLERSSYNEQFF. Supplemented by reference TRBV5-1 and TRBJ2-1, the full variable domain reads KAGVTQTPRYLIKTRGQQVTLSCSPISGHRSVSWYQQTPGQGLQFLFEYFSETQRNKGNFPGRFSGRQFSNSRSEMNVSTLELGDSALYLCASSLERSSYNEQFFGPGTRLTVL.

A remark on this clone: The same CDR3 is also encoded by other DNA sequences in this sample. This sequence joins TRBV5-1 and TRBJ1-1; no reliable D call. Germline values: CDR1 SGHRS, CDR2 YFSETQ. V was cut by 1 base and J by 2 bases, with 6 bases left in between. This CDR3 region has 13 residues. The CDR3 loop reads CASSLTGNTEAFF. The CDR3 coding sequence is TGCGCCAGCAGCTTGACGGGAAACACTGAAGCTTTCTTT.

In its sample, this clone was seen a few times. The rearrangement links TRBV27 to TRBJ2-1, with TRBD1 as a possible D gene (5 bases). The CDR3 has 15 amino acids. Germline V gene sequence: CDR1 MNHEY, CDR2 SMNVEV (reference sequence). V lost 0 bases, J lost 6 bases, and 12 bases lay in between. The chain's CDR3 is CASSLSPLRGNEQFF. CDR3 sequence (DNA): TGTGCCAGCAGTTTATCCCCCTTAAGGGGCAATGAGCAGTTCTTC.

This clone was counted a single time. V gene TRBV4-3 combines with J gene TRBJ2-5; D perhaps matches TRBD2 (5 bases). This CDR3 contains 14 residues. V lost 0 bases to trimming and J lost 2 bases, with 7 bases between them. The V gene's germline CDR1 is LGHNA and CDR2 YSLEER. The chain's CDR3 is CASSQDGLQETQYF. The CDR3 nucleotides are TGCGCCAGCAGCCAAGATGGACTTCAAGAGACCCAGTACTTC.

The chain links TRBV28 to TRBJ2-5; possible D gene TRBD2, 7 bases. Trimming pared 7 bases from V and 5 bases from J, leaving 20 bases between. Germline assignment: CDR1 MDHEN and CDR2 SYDVKM. The length of the CDR3 is 15 residues. The CDR3 sequence: CASNRQGGESETQYF. For the CDR3, the DNA is TGTGCCAGCAACCGTCAAGGGGGGGAATCTGAGACCCAGTACTTC. Combining the CDR3 with reference TRBV28 and TRBJ2-5 gives the whole variable domain DVKVTQSSRYLVKRTGEKVFLECVQDMDHENMFWYRQDPGLGLRLIYFSYDVKMKEKGDIPEGYSVSREKKERFSLILESASTNQTSMYLCASNRQGGESETQYFGPGTRLLVL.

The genes are TRBV5-4 and TRBJ2-2, with 7 positions matching TRBD2. The J segment lost 4 bases and the V segment lost 1 base, leaving 4 bases of the junction unmatched. This CDR3 has 15 amino acids. In germline, CDR1 is SGHNT, CDR2 YYREEE (reference sequence). In DNA, the CDR3 is TGTGCCAGCAGCTTGAGCGGGACCCTCACCGGGGAGCTGTTTTTT. Protein sequence: CASSLSGTLTGELFF.

This clone was counted a single time. The genes are TRBV6-2 or TRBV6-3 and TRBJ1-2, with 7 positions matching TRBD1. The CDR3 length is 14 residues. CDR1 and CDR2 from the germline V gene are MNHEY and SVGEGT. Trimming took 2 bases from V and 8 from J; bases not matched to a gene: 8. In nucleotides, the CDR3 is TGTGCCAGCAGTTACGAGGGGGCTGGGCGCGGCTACACCTTC. The encoded protein is CASSYEGAGRGYTF.

CDR3 sequence reads: CASSLKTSGNNEQFF. The CDR3 nucleotides read TGCGCCAGCAGCTTGAAAACTAGCGGGAACAATGAGCAGTTCTTC. The chain is built from TRBV5-1 and TRBJ2-1, with TRBD2 identical over 10 bases. CDR1 SGHRS and CDR2 YFSETQ come from the germline V gene. Trimming took 1 base from V and 5 from J; bases not matched to a gene: 3. This CDR3 has 15 amino acids. Full variable domain (rest looked up from reference TRBV5-1 and TRBJ2-1): KAGVTQTPRYLIKTRGQQVTLSCSPISGHRSVSWYQQTPGQGLQFLFEYFSETQRNKGNFPGRFSGRQFSNSRSEMNVSTLELGDSALYLCASSLKTSGNNEQFFGPGTRLTVL.

The V call is TRBV14, the J call TRBJ2-1; 13 bases align to TRBD2. The CDR3 sequence is 17 residues long. In germline, CDR1 is SGHDN, CDR2 FVKESK. V shed 4 bases and J 4 bases; nucleotides not matched to a gene: 7. The CDR3 spells CASSRRAGLAGYNEQFF. The DNA of the CDR3 is TGTGCCAGCAGCCGCCGGGCGGGACTAGCGGGATACAATGAGCAGTTCTTC. The full variable domain, in which reference TRBV14 and TRBJ2-1 provide the parts outside the CDR3, is EAGVTQFPSHSVIEKGQTVTLRCDPISGHDNLYWYRRVMGKEIKFLLHFVKESKQDESGMPNNRFLAERTGGTYSTLKVQPAELEDSGVYFCASSRRAGLAGYNEQFFGPGTRLTVL.

This chain links TRBV9 with TRBJ2-7, with TRBD1 identical over 7 bases. The CDR3 is 11 amino acids. Germline CDR1 and CDR2: SGDLS and YYNGEE. The ends lost 8 bases at V and 2 bases at J; junction bases unmatched: 1. CDR3 in amino acids: CARTGPYEQYF. In DNA, the CDR3 is TGTGCCAGGACAGGGCCCTACGAGCAGTACTTC.

J is TRBJ2-1 and V is TRBV29-1, with TRBD1 identical over 7 bases. The junction had 4 bases not matched to a gene; V was cut back by 3 bases and J by 5 bases. The CDR3 runs 13 residues. Germline CDR1 SQVTM, CDR2 ANQGSEA. CDR3 in amino acids: CSVERDRDNEQFF. In DNA form, the CDR3 reads TGCAGCGTTGAGAGGGACAGAGACAATGAGCAGTTCTTC.

The chain uses TRBV28 and TRBJ1-2; 11 bases align to TRBD1. V gave up 4 bases and J gave up 8 bases; unmatched junction bases: 6. CDR1 and CDR2 (germline): MDHEN, SYDVKM. The CDR3 sequence is 14 residues long. The chain's CDR3 is CASSSTGQGGGYTF. In DNA, the CDR3 is TGTGCCAGCAGTTCAACGGGACAGGGGGGCGGCTACACCTTC.

The chain links TRBV28 to TRBJ1-2; 7 nucleotides line up with TRBD1. After removal of 6 bases from V and 8 bases from J, the junction contained 12 bases not matched to a gene. The germline V gene encodes CDR1 MDHEN and CDR2 SYDVKM. This CDR3 region has 14 residues. CDR3: CASSPSTGARGYTF. The CDR3 DNA reads as TGTGCCAGCAGCCCTTCTACAGGGGCCAGGGGCTACACCTTC.

The chain couples TRBV29-1 to TRBJ2-5, with 7 bases aligning to TRBD1. CDR3 length: 12 amino acids. Germline trimming cut 2 bases from V and 5 bases from J; bases unmatched to any gene: 2. The germline gives CDR1 SQVTM, CDR2 ANQGSEA. This chain's CDR3 is CSVESRGETQYF. CDR3 coding DNA: TGCAGCGTTGAATCCAGGGGGGAGACCCAGTACTTC.

The chain recombines TRBV6-5 with TRBJ1-3, with D maybe TRBD1 (5 bases). The V end lost 7 bases, the J end lost 2 bases, and 9 bases lay between the germline ends. CDR1 MNHEY and CDR2 SVGAGI come from the germline V gene. The length of the CDR3 is 13 residues. The DNA for the CDR3 is TGTGCCAGCAAGGGGTCAGCTGGAAACACCATATATTTT. This translates into CASKGSAGNTIYF.

Concerning this clone: One end of the junction varies from germline; a read error may be responsible. V usage is TRBV7-3 and J usage is TRBJ1-1; D ambiguous. Germline assignment: CDR1 SGHTA and CDR2 FQGTGA. This CDR3 contains 14 residues. CDR3: CASSLTAGNTEAFF. In DNA, the CDR3 is TGTGCCAGCAGCCTAACAGCAGGAAACACTGAAGCTTTCTTT.

This clone came up a few times. This chain connects TRBV28 to TRBJ2-1, with 8 bases fitting TRBD1. V was clipped by 6 bases and J by 0 bases; unmatched bases: 1. The CDR3 sequence is 14 residues long. Germline V gives CDR1 MDHEN, CDR2 SYDVKM. CDR3 amino acids: CASRGQASYNEQFF. In DNA form, the CDR3 reads TGTGCCAGCAGGGGACAGGCCTCCTACAATGAGCAGTTCTTC.

This clone showed up just a few times. The J gene is TRBJ2-2, the V gene TRBV28, with 9 bases that match TRBD2. With V trimmed by 7 bases and J by 7 bases, 10 bases remained unmatched. The length of the CDR3 is 15 residues. CDR1 and CDR2 from the germline V gene are MDHEN and SYDVKM. CDR3 sequence (DNA): TGTGCCAGCACAGTAGCGGGAGATCAGGGCGGGGAGCTGTTTTTT. It is translated as CASTVAGDQGGELFF.

The chain uses TRBV6-4 and TRBJ2-7, with 9 bases matching TRBD2. The germline gives CDR1 MRHNA, CDR2 SNTAGT. Trimming cost V 8 bases and J 4 bases; bases outside gene matches: 9. The CDR3 is made up of 14 amino acids. The CDR3 is CASPPAGGGYEQYF. Here the CDR3 DNA reads TGTGCCAGCCCACCAGCGGGAGGAGGTTACGAGCAGTACTTC.

The V and J genes are TRBV28 and TRBJ1-2; TRBD1 matches 10 bases. This CDR3 contains 14 residues. V trimming: 5 bases; J trimming: 8 bases; junction bases outside the gene matches: 8. CDR1 is MDHEN, CDR2 SYDVKM, per germline. In nucleotides, the CDR3 is TGTGCCAGCAGTCCCCCGGGGACAGGGGACGGCTACACCTTC. Its protein product is CASSPPGTGDGYTF.

The rearrangement uses TRBV4-1 and TRBJ1-1, with TRBD1 matching over 7 bases. This CDR3 comprises 15 residues. V shed 1 base, J shed 4 bases, and the junction held 6 bases outside the gene matches. Germline loops: CDR1 MGHRA, CDR2 YSYEKL. The CDR3 protein is CASSQGTGPPTEAFF. The DNA of the CDR3 is TGCGCCAGCAGCCAAGGGACAGGCCCCCCCACTGAAGCTTTCTTT.

The chain combines TRBV30 with TRBJ2-2, with D possibly matching TRBD2 (6 bases). CDR3 length: 16 residues. Germline CDR1 is GTSNPN and CDR2 is SVGIG (reference sequence). Trimming stripped 2 bases from V and 8 bases from J, with 21 bases between. CDR3 amino acids: CAWSLLWRGSSGELFF. CDR3 nucleotides: TGTGCCTGGAGTTTGCTATGGCGGGGCTCGAGTGGGGAGCTGTTTTTT.

V and J are TRBV9 and TRBJ2-3; 11 bases agree with TRBD2. The CDR3 loop spans 15 amino acids. The J segment lost 0 bases and the V segment lost 4 bases, leaving 1 base of the junction unmatched. The germline V gene has CDR1 SGDLS and CDR2 YYNGEE. The CDR3 loop reads CASSRTSGSTDTQYF. CDR3 DNA sequence: TGTGCCAGCAGCCGGACTAGCGGGAGCACAGATACGCAGTATTTT.